Listed here are 27 T cell receptor beta chains from one sample, sequenced in a study of OX40 agonist ivuxolimab in advanced cancers. The data were produced by immunoSEQ multiplex PCR, yet TCRdb's version contains in-frame clones alone and is incomplete. The data contain 49,000 or so clones, around 90% of them singletons. The sample consisted of CD4+ or CD8+ T cells sorted from blood, taken in a trial of the OX40 agonist ivuxolimab. All receptors derive from an adult with an advanced solid tumor such as melanoma, head and neck, liver or kidney cancer.

The chain links TRBV7-9 to TRBJ2-2, with TRBD2 identical over 7 bases. Unmatched junction bases numbered 5, after V lost 5 bases and J lost 2 bases. Germline lookup yields CDR1 SEHNR and CDR2 FQNEAQ (reference sequence). This CDR3 contains 15 residues. In DNA form, the CDR3 reads TGTGCCAGCAGCCGAGCGGGGAGAAACACCGGGGAGCTGTTTTTT. Translation gives CASSRAGRNTGELFF.

The chain uses TRBV7-6 and TRBJ1-4; the D gene is possibly TRBD1 (5 bases). Trimming shortened V by 1 base and J by 12 bases, and 9 bases separated the two germline ends. Germline CDR1 SGHVS, CDR2 FNYEAQ. This CDR3 comprises 12 residues. The CDR3 nucleotides read TGTGCCAGCAGCTTAGACAGGCAAGAACTGTTTTTT. Protein sequence: CASSLDRQELFF.

This chain uses TRBV5-1 with TRBJ2-5; unclear D gene. Germline assignment: CDR1 SGHRS and CDR2 YFSETQ. The CDR3 extends over 15 amino acids. V lost 0 bases to trimming and J lost 5 bases, with 14 bases between them. The CDR3 reads CASSLGIKGPETQYF. The DNA of the CDR3 is TGCGCCAGCAGCTTGGGAATCAAAGGGCCCGAGACCCAGTACTTC.

The chain is built from TRBV7-9 and TRBJ2-1; D tentatively reads TRBD1 or TRBD2 (5 bases each). CDR1 is SEHNR, CDR2 FQNEAQ, per germline (reference sequence). The CDR3 extends over 17 amino acids. Trimming took 5 bases from V and 4 from J, leaving 21 bases between them. This CDR3 reads CASSPEPTGGLYNEQFF. In DNA, the CDR3 is TGTGCCAGCAGCCCAGAACCAACAGGAGGATTGTACAATGAGCAGTTCTTC.

The chain couples TRBV6-1 to TRBJ2-3; 10 nucleotides align to TRBD1. CDR1 is MNHNS, CDR2 SASEGT, per germline. The CDR3 is made up of 15 amino acids. Losses at the gene ends were 6 bases for V and 0 bases for J; bases not matched to a gene: 3. The CDR3 is CASSGTGVSTDTQYF. The CDR3, as DNA: TGTGCCAGCAGCGGGACAGGGGTTAGCACAGATACGCAGTATTTT.

By share, this clone counts as medium-sized. CDR3 protein: CASSQVRGPGRVDTEAFF. In nucleotides, the CDR3 is TGTGCCAGCAGCCAAGTGAGGGGGCCCGGCAGGGTGGACACTGAAGCTTTCTTT. J is TRBJ1-1 and V is TRBV14; TRBD1 agrees at 7 bases. Trimming removed 1 base from V and 3 bases from J; junction bases left unmatched: 14. Per germline, CDR1 SGHDN and CDR2 FVKESK. The CDR3 totals 18 residues.

The rearrangement links TRBV7-2 to TRBJ2-3; 8 nucleotides line up with TRBD1. The CDR3 extends over 16 amino acids. CDR1 is SGHTA, CDR2 FQGNSA, per germline. V lost 1 base, J lost 6 bases, and 9 bases stayed unmatched. This chain's CDR3 is CASSLDDAGGRDTQYF. CDR3 bases: TGTGCCAGCAGCTTAGACGACGCAGGGGGCAGGGATACGCAGTATTTT.

The chain links TRBV7-2 to TRBJ1-5; no reliable D call. The CDR3 runs 13 residues. Between the trimmed V and J ends, which lost 3 bases and 6 bases, there was a span of 9 bases. Germline V gene sequence: CDR1 SGHTA, CDR2 FQGNSA. The CDR3 DNA is TGTGCCAGCAGCTTGGACGACTTTCAGCCCCAGCATTTT. This sequence encodes CASSLDDFQPQHF.

J is TRBJ2-3 and V is TRBV7-9; TRBD2 aligns across 7 bases. V shed 5 bases, J shed 3 bases, and the junction held 11 bases outside the gene matches. CDR1 SEHNR and CDR2 FQNEAQ come from the germline V gene (reference sequence). The CDR3 has 16 amino acids. The CDR3 spells CASSPEGGEGTDTQYF. CDR3 DNA sequence: TGTGCCAGCAGCCCCGAGGGCGGGGAGGGGACAGATACGCAGTATTTT.

This chain links TRBV9 with TRBJ2-1, with 13 bases identical to TRBD2. The J segment lost 6 bases and the V segment lost 3 bases, leaving 3 bases of the junction unmatched. This CDR3 has 15 amino acids. CDR1 SGDLS and CDR2 YYNGEE come from the germline V gene. The CDR3 DNA reads as TGTGCCAGCAGCGGACTAGCGGGAGGTTTCAATGAGCAGTTCTTC. It translates to CASSGLAGGFNEQFF.

This clone was counted once. This chain links TRBV10-2 with TRBJ2-3; TRBD2 agrees at 15 bases. The germline V gene has CDR1 WSHSY and CDR2 SAAADI. The CDR3 runs 16 residues. Germline trimming cut 6 bases from V and 4 bases from J; bases unmatched to any gene: 5. The CDR3 region has the DNA TGCGCCAGCAGGCCCGGGACTAGCGGGGGGTCAGATACGCAGTATTTT. It specifies CASRPGTSGGSDTQYF.

The sample holds many counts of this clone. The same CDR3 can be traced to other DNA sequences in this sample. The gene calls are TRBV13 and TRBJ2-1, with D perhaps matching TRBD2 (5 bases). Germline V gene sequence: CDR1 PRHDT, CDR2 FYEKMQ (reference sequence). The CDR3 length is 14 residues. Trimming cost V 1 base and J 3 bases, with 7 bases left between them. The CDR3 is CASSLAGSYNEQFF. In DNA, the CDR3 is TGTGCCAGCAGCTTAGCGGGGAGCTACAATGAGCAGTTCTTC.

This chain joins TRBV7-9 and TRBJ2-5; D gene ambiguous. Looked up from germline, CDR1 is SEHNR and CDR2 is FQNEAQ (reference sequence). V lost 1 base, J lost 2 bases, and 8 bases lay in between. The CDR3 runs to 14 residues. CDR3 protein: CASSLVSSQETQYF. CDR3 coding DNA: TGTGCCAGCAGCTTAGTTAGTAGTCAAGAGACCCAGTACTTC.

V and J are TRBV6-1 and TRBJ1-3; no definite D call. The V and J ends lost 6 bases and 6 bases respectively, with 3 bases between them. Germline-derived CDR1 and CDR2 are MNHNS and SASEGT. The CDR3 spans 10 residues. The CDR3 region has the DNA TGTGCCAGCAGGTTAAACACCATATATTTT. It is translated as CASRLNTIYF.

The chain is built from TRBV27 and TRBJ2-3; D is possibly TRBD1 (6 bases). The CDR3 is made up of 12 amino acids. V shed 9 bases and J shed 5 bases, with 12 bases lying between them. Germline V CDR1 and CDR2: MNHEY, SMNVEV (reference sequence). CDR3 amino acids: CASKTGIDTQYF. DNA for the CDR3: TGTGCCAGTAAAACAGGGATAGATACGCAGTATTTT.

This chain links TRBV6-6 with TRBJ1-4; unclear D gene. Trimming removed 10 bases from V and 1 base from J, with 16 bases in between. CDR1 is MNHNY and CDR2 is SVGAGI in the germline V gene (reference sequence). This CDR3 is 15 amino acids long. Written as DNA, the CDR3 is TGTGCCAACAGACCACGGACCGTAACTAATGAAAAACTGTTTTTT. This gives the protein CANRPRTVTNEKLFF.

The rearrangement joins TRBV7-3 to TRBJ2-1, with D perhaps given as TRBD1 or TRBD2 (6 bases each). Germline lookup yields CDR1 SGHTA and CDR2 FQGTGA. There are 15 residues in the CDR3. The V gene lost 1 base and the J gene lost 7 bases, with 14 bases spanning the gap. CDR3 sequence: CASSLNEWRGNEQFF. The CDR3 region has the DNA TGTGCCAGCAGCTTAAACGAGTGGAGGGGGAATGAGCAGTTCTTC.

The V and J genes are TRBV10-3 and TRBJ1-2; 7 nucleotides align to TRBD1. The germline CDR1 and CDR2 sequences are ENHRY and SYGVKD. After removal of 0 bases from V and 5 bases from J, the junction contained 6 bases not matched to a gene. The CDR3 runs 15 residues. The CDR3 protein is CAISESTGQSYGYTF. As DNA, the CDR3 is TGTGCCATCAGTGAGTCGACGGGACAGAGTTATGGCTACACCTTC.

The chain recombines TRBV29-1 with TRBJ2-7; the match to TRBD1 covers 8 bases. Germline V gives CDR1 SQVTM, CDR2 ANQGSEA. CDR3 length: 13 residues. V was clipped by 0 bases and J by 2 bases; unmatched bases: 0. The CDR3 DNA follows: TGCAGCGTTGAAGAGGACAGGGCCTACGAGCAGTACTTC. This codes for CSVEEDRAYEQYF.

The chain employs TRBV19 and TRBJ2-5; unclear D gene. CDR3 length: 15 residues. V lost 0 bases to trimming and J lost 5 bases, with 13 bases between them. Germline CDR1 LNHDA, CDR2 SQIVND (reference sequence). The CDR3 reads CASSIDLLAGETQYF. For the CDR3, the DNA is TGTGCCAGTAGTATAGATCTCTTGGCCGGGGAGACCCAGTACTTC.

V is TRBV11-3 and J is TRBJ2-1, with 9 bases aligning to TRBD2. Trimming removed 3 bases from V and 10 bases from J; junction bases left unmatched: 7. In germline, CDR1 is SGHNT, CDR2 YENEEA. The CDR3 length is 14 residues. In DNA form, the CDR3 reads TGTGCCAGCAGCTTGGCTAGCGGGATTAGGGAGCAGTTCTTC. Its protein product is CASSLASGIREQFF. The full variable domain, in which reference TRBV11-3 and TRBJ2-1 provide the parts outside the CDR3, is EAGVVQSPRYKIIEKKQPVAFWCNPISGHNTLYWYLQNLGQGPELLIRYENEEAVDDSQLPKDRFSAERLKGVDSTLKIQPAELGDSAVYLCASSLASGIREQFFGPGTRLTVL.

The genes are TRBV7-6 and TRBJ1-1, with D tentatively TRBD1 (5 bases). This CDR3 spans 13 amino acids. Per the germline V gene, CDR1 is SGHVS and CDR2 is FNYEAQ. Deletions cut 0 bases from V and 7 bases from J, with 9 bases between. The CDR3 DNA reads TGTGCCAGCAGCTTAGCGGGACCGGATGAAGCTTTCTTT. Protein product: CASSLAGPDEAFF. Looking up the rest from reference TRBV7-6 and TRBJ1-1 gives the full variable domain: GAGVSQSPRYKVTKRGQDVALRCDPISGHVSLYWYRQALGQGPEFLTYFNYEAQQDKSGLPNDRFSAERPEGSISTLTIQRTEQRDSAMYRCASSLAGPDEAFFGQGTRLTVV.

This clone occurred a few times. The chain is built from TRBV5-6 and TRBJ1-2, with TRBD1 identical over 9 bases. This CDR3 is 13 amino acids long. Germline trimming cut 3 bases from V and 6 bases from J; bases unmatched to any gene: 3. Per the germline V gene, CDR1 is SGHDT and CDR2 is YYEEEE. The CDR3 protein is CASSSGTGHGYTF. DNA for the CDR3: TGTGCCAGCAGCTCCGGGACAGGGCATGGCTACACCTTC. The full variable domain, with the rest looked up from reference TRBV5-6 and TRBJ1-2, is DAGVTQSPTHLIKTRGQQVTLRCSPKSGHDTVSWYQQALGQGPQFIFQYYEEEERQRGNFPDRFSGHQFPNYSSELNVNALLLGDSALYLCASSSGTGHGYTFGSGTRLTVV.

The chain recombines TRBV12-5 with TRBJ2-1; D remains unclear. Per germline, CDR1 LGHNT and CDR2 FRNRAP. This CDR3 has 12 residues. Trimming pared 2 bases from V and 6 bases from J, leaving 5 bases between. The chain's CDR3 is CASGLTVNEQFF. CDR3 DNA sequence: TGTGCTAGTGGTTTGACCGTCAATGAGCAGTTCTTC.

In this sample, this clone turned up once. This chain links TRBV6-5 with TRBJ2-3; TRBD1 matches at 8 bases. There are 14 residues in the CDR3. Losses at the gene ends were 6 bases for V and 4 bases for J; bases not matched to a gene: 6. The germline V gene encodes CDR1 MNHEY and CDR2 SVGAGI. This chain's CDR3 is CASSPLDRADTQYF. In DNA form, the CDR3 reads TGTGCCAGCAGCCCGTTGGACAGGGCAGATACGCAGTATTTT.

The chain uses TRBV6-5 and TRBJ2-7, with TRBD2 matching 11 bases. V lost 2 bases and J lost 6; bases outside the gene matches: 3. Germline V gene data show CDR1 as MNHEY and CDR2 as SVGAGI. The CDR3 consists of 14 residues. The CDR3 nucleotides read TGTGCCAGCAGTTACAGCCTAGCGGGAGGCGAGCAGTACTTC. It specifies CASSYSLAGGEQYF.

V and J are TRBV27 and TRBJ2-1; 14 nucleotides match TRBD2. Germline CDR1 MNHEY, CDR2 SMNVEV (reference sequence). The CDR3 spans 15 residues. The V and J ends lost 5 bases and 10 bases, in that order; junction bases with no gene match: 7. In DNA form, the CDR3 reads TGTGCCAGCAGTATGGGACTAGCGGGAGAGCAGGAGCAGTTCTTC. Translation gives CASSMGLAGEQEQFF.